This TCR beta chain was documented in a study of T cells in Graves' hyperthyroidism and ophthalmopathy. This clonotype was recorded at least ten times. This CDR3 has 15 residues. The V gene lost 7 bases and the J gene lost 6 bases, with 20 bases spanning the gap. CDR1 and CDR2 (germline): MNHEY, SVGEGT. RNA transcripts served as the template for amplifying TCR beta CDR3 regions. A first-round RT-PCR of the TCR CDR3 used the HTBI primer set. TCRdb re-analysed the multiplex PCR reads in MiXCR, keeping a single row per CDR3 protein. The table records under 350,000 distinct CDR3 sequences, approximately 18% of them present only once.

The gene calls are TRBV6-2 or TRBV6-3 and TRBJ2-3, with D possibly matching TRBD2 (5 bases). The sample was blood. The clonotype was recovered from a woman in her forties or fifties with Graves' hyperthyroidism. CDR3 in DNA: TGTGCCAGCACTTTATGGGAGACCGGATTCGATACGCAGTATTTT. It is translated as CASTLWETGFDTQYF.